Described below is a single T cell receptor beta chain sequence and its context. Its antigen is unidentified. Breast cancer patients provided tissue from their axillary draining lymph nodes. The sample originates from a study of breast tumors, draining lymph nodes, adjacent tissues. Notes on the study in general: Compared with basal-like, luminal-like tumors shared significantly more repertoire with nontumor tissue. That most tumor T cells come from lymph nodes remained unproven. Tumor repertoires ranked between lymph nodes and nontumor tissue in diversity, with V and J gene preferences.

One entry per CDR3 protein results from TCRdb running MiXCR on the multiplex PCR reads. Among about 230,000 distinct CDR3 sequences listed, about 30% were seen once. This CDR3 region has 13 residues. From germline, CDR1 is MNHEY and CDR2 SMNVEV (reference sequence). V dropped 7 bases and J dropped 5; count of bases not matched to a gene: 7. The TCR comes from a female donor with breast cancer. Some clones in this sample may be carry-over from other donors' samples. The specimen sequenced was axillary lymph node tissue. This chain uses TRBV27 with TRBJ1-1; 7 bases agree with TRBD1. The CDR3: CASKRGRYTEAFF. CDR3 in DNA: TGTGCCAGCAAGAGGGGGCGATATACTGAAGCTTTCTTT.